These T cell receptor beta chains were read from a single sample in a study of T-cell reconstitution after alpha-beta-depleted transplantation in children. MiXCR was run by TCRdb on the PCR reads, yielding one entry per CDR3 protein. The profile shows roughly 670,000 distinct CDR3 sequences, under 15% of them singletons. The source material was PBMCs, sampled before TCRalphabeta/CD19-depleted stem cell transplant. Receptors originate from a girl aged 2 to 9 with congenital amegakaryocytic thrombocytopenia, due to receive a stem cell transplant. CDR3s include the opening cysteine and the closing phenylalanine or tryptophan. The order of the fields is clone size, CDR3 length, D gene, V gene, J gene, CDR3 DNA, CDR3 protein. D genes are given only for firm matches. The size entry is marked missing in some rows and otherwise reads once, few, many or a size class.

clone_size: many
cdr3_length: 15
d_call: -
v_call: TRBV15
j_call: TRBJ2-4
cdr3_nt: TGTGCCACCAGCTGGTACAGGGATGGCCAAAACATTCAGTACTTC
cdr3_aa: CATSWYRDGQNIQYF

clone_size: few
cdr3_length: 14
d_call: TRBD1
v_call: TRBV29-1
j_call: TRBJ2-5
cdr3_nt: TGCAGCGCTCGGGACAGAAGGTTAGAAGAGACCCAGTACTTC
cdr3_aa: CSARDRRLEETQYF

clone_size: few
cdr3_length: 13
d_call: -
v_call: TRBV11-2
j_call: TRBJ1-2
cdr3_nt: TGTGCCAGCAGCAAGGGGATAGTCTATGGCTACACCTTC
cdr3_aa: CASSKGIVYGYTF

clone_size: many
cdr3_length: 15
d_call: TRBD1
v_call: TRBV12-3/TRBV12-4
j_call: TRBJ2-3
cdr3_nt: TGTGCCAGCAGTCCTGGACAGGGAAGGTGGGATACGCAGTATTTT
cdr3_aa: CASSPGQGRWDTQYF

clone_size: -
cdr3_length: 14
d_call: -
v_call: TRBV20-1
j_call: TRBJ2-3
cdr3_nt: TGCAGTGCTAGACCGGCTGCTACCACAGATACGCAGTATTTT
cdr3_aa: CSARPAATTDTQYF

clone_size: many
cdr3_length: 14
d_call: TRBD2
v_call: TRBV7-7
j_call: TRBJ2-5
cdr3_nt: TGTGCCAGCAGCCGACTAGCGGGGCAAGAGACCCAGTACTTC
cdr3_aa: CASSRLAGQETQYF

clone_size: many
cdr3_length: 15
d_call: TRBD2
v_call: TRBV7-2
j_call: TRBJ2-1
cdr3_nt: TGTGCCAGCAGCCTAGGGACTAGCGGATTCAATGAGCAGTTCTTC
cdr3_aa: CASSLGTSGFNEQFF

clone_size: many
cdr3_length: 15
d_call: -
v_call: TRBV12-3/TRBV12-4
j_call: TRBJ1-1
cdr3_nt: TGTGCCAGCAGTTTAGCGGTGCTAATGAACACTGAAGCTTTCTTT
cdr3_aa: CASSLAVLMNTEAFF

clone_size: -
cdr3_length: 17
d_call: TRBD2
v_call: TRBV20-1
j_call: TRBJ2-7
cdr3_nt: TGCAGTGCTAGAGATCACGGTAGAGCGGGGCGCGGGGACGAGCAGTACTTC
cdr3_aa: CSARDHGRAGRGDEQYF

clone_size: few
cdr3_length: 10
d_call: -
v_call: TRBV29-1
j_call: TRBJ2-1
cdr3_nt: TGCAGCGTTGACACCCATGAGCAGTTCTTC
cdr3_aa: CSVDTHEQFF

clone_size: many
cdr3_length: 14
d_call: -
v_call: TRBV20-1
j_call: TRBJ2-6
cdr3_nt: TGCAGTGCCCGTTCGTATTCTGGGGCCAACGTCCTGACTTTC
cdr3_aa: CSARSYSGANVLTF

clone_size: -
cdr3_length: 13
d_call: TRBD2
v_call: TRBV15
j_call: TRBJ2-7
cdr3_nt: TGTGCCACCAGCGTAGCGGGAGGTCGGGAGCAGTACTTC
cdr3_aa: CATSVAGGREQYF

clone_size: few
cdr3_length: 14
d_call: -
v_call: TRBV5-1
j_call: TRBJ2-1
cdr3_nt: TGCGCCAGCAGCTTGGCCAATTGGGGAAATGAGCAGTTCTTC
cdr3_aa: CASSLANWGNEQFF

clone_size: few
cdr3_length: 12
d_call: -
v_call: TRBV29-1
j_call: TRBJ1-2
cdr3_nt: TGCAGCGTTGATAGAGGGGCCTATGGCTACACCTTC
cdr3_aa: CSVDRGAYGYTF

clone_size: few
cdr3_length: 15
d_call: TRBD2
v_call: TRBV5-6
j_call: TRBJ2-1
cdr3_nt: TGTGCCAGCAGCCATACTAGCGAGCCTTACAATGAGCAGTTCTTC
cdr3_aa: CASSHTSEPYNEQFF

clone_size: -
cdr3_length: 15
d_call: TRBD2
v_call: TRBV13
j_call: TRBJ2-5
cdr3_nt: TGTGCCAGCAGCCGATCAGGGACTAACGGCAAGACCCAGTACTTC
cdr3_aa: CASSRSGTNGKTQYF

clone_size: few
cdr3_length: 14
d_call: -
v_call: TRBV7-3
j_call: TRBJ2-1
cdr3_nt: TGTGCCAGCAGCTTAACTGGCCCCCGCAATGAGCAGTTCTTC
cdr3_aa: CASSLTGPRNEQFF

clone_size: few
cdr3_length: 15
d_call: TRBD2
v_call: TRBV7-2
j_call: TRBJ2-3
cdr3_nt: TGTGCCAGCAGCGGTGGACTAGCGGGAAGAGATACGCAGTATTTT
cdr3_aa: CASSGGLAGRDTQYF

clone_size: many
cdr3_length: 15
d_call: TRBD2
v_call: TRBV20-1
j_call: TRBJ2-2
cdr3_nt: TGCAGTGCTAGACTAGCGGGAGTTGGGACCGGGGAGCTGTTTTTT
cdr3_aa: CSARLAGVGTGELFF

clone_size: -
cdr3_length: 14
d_call: TRBD1
v_call: TRBV2
j_call: TRBJ2-4
cdr3_nt: TGTGCCAGCAACTCGGGACAGAGGAGAAACATTCAGTACTTC
cdr3_aa: CASNSGQRRNIQYF

clone_size: many
cdr3_length: 12
d_call: -
v_call: TRBV29-1
j_call: TRBJ2-3
cdr3_nt: TGCAGCGTTGGCCCCCGCACAGATACGCAGTATTTT
cdr3_aa: CSVGPRTDTQYF

clone_size: -
cdr3_length: 11
d_call: TRBD2
v_call: TRBV20-1
j_call: TRBJ2-4
cdr3_nt: TGCAGTGCTACCCCGGGACTAGTTCAGTACTTC
cdr3_aa: CSATPGLVQYF

clone_size: many
cdr3_length: 10
d_call: -
v_call: TRBV28
j_call: TRBJ2-1
cdr3_nt: TGTGCCAGCAGCGACAATGAGCAGTTCTTC
cdr3_aa: CASSDNEQFF

clone_size: many
cdr3_length: 14
d_call: -
v_call: TRBV20-1
j_call: TRBJ2-3
cdr3_nt: TGCAGTGCCAACCGAGGGCCCACGGGAGATACGCAGTATTTT
cdr3_aa: CSANRGPTGDTQYF

clone_size: many
cdr3_length: 15
d_call: TRBD2
v_call: TRBV20-1
j_call: TRBJ2-1
cdr3_nt: TGCAGTGCTGTTGGACTAGCGGAGGGATACAATGAGCAGTTCTTC
cdr3_aa: CSAVGLAEGYNEQFF

clone_size: many
cdr3_length: 17
d_call: TRBD2
v_call: TRBV20-1
j_call: TRBJ2-5
cdr3_nt: TGCAGTGCTAGAGACGGTGGGCTAGCGGTTTTCCAAGAGACCCAGTACTTC
cdr3_aa: CSARDGGLAVFQETQYF

clone_size: many
cdr3_length: 16
d_call: TRBD2
v_call: TRBV5-1
j_call: TRBJ2-3
cdr3_nt: TGCGCCAGCAGCTTGGGGCGGGGGACCAACACAGATACGCAGTATTTT
cdr3_aa: CASSLGRGTNTDTQYF

clone_size: few
cdr3_length: 16
d_call: TRBD2
v_call: TRBV5-1
j_call: TRBJ2-1
cdr3_nt: TGCGCCAGCAGCTACCCTCCGGGAGGGGGAGACAATGAGCAGTTCTTC
cdr3_aa: CASSYPPGGGDNEQFF

clone_size: few
cdr3_length: 15
d_call: -
v_call: TRBV20-1
j_call: TRBJ2-7
cdr3_nt: TGCAGTGCTAGATCAGGGTCAAGGAGCTCCTACGAGCAGTACTTC
cdr3_aa: CSARSGSRSSYEQYF

clone_size: -
cdr3_length: 17
d_call: TRBD2
v_call: TRBV5-1
j_call: TRBJ2-2
cdr3_nt: TGCGCCAGCAGCCCGCCGACTAGCGGGAAAGTCACCGGGGAGCTGTTTTTT
cdr3_aa: CASSPPTSGKVTGELFF

clone_size: many
cdr3_length: 13
d_call: -
v_call: TRBV7-9
j_call: TRBJ1-5
cdr3_nt: TGTGCCAGCAGCACCAAGGTCCTTCAGCCCCAGCATTTT
cdr3_aa: CASSTKVLQPQHF

clone_size: -
cdr3_length: 13
d_call: -
v_call: TRBV20-1
j_call: TRBJ1-1
cdr3_nt: TGCAGTGCTAGTGTGTACGGGAACACTGAAGCTTTCTTT
cdr3_aa: CSASVYGNTEAFF

clone_size: many
cdr3_length: 13
d_call: TRBD1
v_call: TRBV12-3/TRBV12-4
j_call: TRBJ2-7
cdr3_nt: TGTGCCAGCAGTTGGGACAGGGGCTACGAGCAGTACTTC
cdr3_aa: CASSWDRGYEQYF

clone_size: few
cdr3_length: 14
d_call: -
v_call: TRBV5-1
j_call: TRBJ1-3
cdr3_nt: TGCGCCAGCAGCGGCGGAGGGAACGGAAACACCATATATTTT
cdr3_aa: CASSGGGNGNTIYF

clone_size: many
cdr3_length: 14
d_call: -
v_call: TRBV20-1
j_call: TRBJ1-5
cdr3_nt: TGCAGTGCTAGATCCGTCCTGGGCAATCAGCCCCAGCATTTT
cdr3_aa: CSARSVLGNQPQHF

clone_size: -
cdr3_length: 16
d_call: -
v_call: TRBV27
j_call: TRBJ1-5
cdr3_nt: TGTGCCAGCAGGGCTTACGCAGGGAGGAGCAATCAGCCCCAGCATTTT
cdr3_aa: CASRAYAGRSNQPQHF

clone_size: many
cdr3_length: 14
d_call: -
v_call: TRBV25-1
j_call: TRBJ2-7
cdr3_nt: TGTGCCAGCAGTTCTCTGAAAATCCCCTACGAGCAGTACTTC
cdr3_aa: CASSSLKIPYEQYF

clone_size: -
cdr3_length: 13
d_call: -
v_call: TRBV7-8
j_call: TRBJ2-7
cdr3_nt: TGTGCCAGCAGCTTAAGGCTCTTGGGCGAGCAGTACTTC
cdr3_aa: CASSLRLLGEQYF

clone_size: few
cdr3_length: 14
d_call: TRBD1
v_call: TRBV5-1
j_call: TRBJ1-1
cdr3_nt: TGCGCCAGCAGCCTCGGGACAGGGTCATATGAAGCTTTCTTT
cdr3_aa: CASSLGTGSYEAFF

clone_size: -
cdr3_length: 14
d_call: -
v_call: TRBV20-1
j_call: TRBJ2-7
cdr3_nt: TGCAGTGCAACCGACCCCAGGAGCTCCTACGAGCAGTACTTC
cdr3_aa: CSATDPRSSYEQYF

clone_size: -
cdr3_length: 15
d_call: -
v_call: TRBV12-3/TRBV12-4
j_call: TRBJ2-5
cdr3_nt: TGTGCCAGCAACTTAGTCGGGGGTGGCGAAGAGACCCAGTACTTC
cdr3_aa: CASNLVGGGEETQYF

clone_size: many
cdr3_length: 15
d_call: TRBD1
v_call: TRBV5-1
j_call: TRBJ1-3
cdr3_nt: TGCGCCAGCAGCTTAGGACAGGGACCTGGAAACACCATATATTTT
cdr3_aa: CASSLGQGPGNTIYF

clone_size: once
cdr3_length: 15
d_call: TRBD2
v_call: TRBV5-1
j_call: TRBJ2-3
cdr3_nt: TGCGCCAGCAGCTCAAGCGGGACCAGCGGCGATACGCAGTATTTT
cdr3_aa: CASSSSGTSGDTQYF

clone_size: few
cdr3_length: 14
d_call: -
v_call: TRBV9
j_call: TRBJ2-3
cdr3_nt: TGTGCCAGCAGCGTTATTGGGGAGGCAGATACGCAGTATTTT
cdr3_aa: CASSVIGEADTQYF

clone_size: -
cdr3_length: 15
d_call: TRBD1
v_call: TRBV7-6
j_call: TRBJ1-2
cdr3_nt: TGTGCCAGCAGCGCCGACAGGGGTCGGAACTATGGCTACACCTTC
cdr3_aa: CASSADRGRNYGYTF